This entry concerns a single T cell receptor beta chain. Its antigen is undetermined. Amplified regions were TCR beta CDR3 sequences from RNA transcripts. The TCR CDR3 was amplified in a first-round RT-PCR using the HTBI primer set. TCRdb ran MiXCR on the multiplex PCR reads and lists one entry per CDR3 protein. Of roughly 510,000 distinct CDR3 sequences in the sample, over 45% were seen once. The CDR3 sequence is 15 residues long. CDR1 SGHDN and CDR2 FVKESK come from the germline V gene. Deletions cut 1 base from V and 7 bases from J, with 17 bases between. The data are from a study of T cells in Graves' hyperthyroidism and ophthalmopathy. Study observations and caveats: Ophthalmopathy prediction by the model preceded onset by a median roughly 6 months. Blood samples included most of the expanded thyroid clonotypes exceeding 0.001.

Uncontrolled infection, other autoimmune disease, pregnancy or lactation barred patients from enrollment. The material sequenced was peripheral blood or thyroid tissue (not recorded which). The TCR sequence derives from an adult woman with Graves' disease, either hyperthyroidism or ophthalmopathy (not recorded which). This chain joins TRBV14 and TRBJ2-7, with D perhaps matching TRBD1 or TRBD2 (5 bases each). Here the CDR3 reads CASSQGHGGWREQYF. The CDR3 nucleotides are TGTGCCAGCAGCCAAGGACATGGGGGATGGCGGGAGCAGTACTTC.